These 30 T cell receptor beta chains came from one sample sequenced in a study of T-cell reconstitution after alpha-beta-depleted transplantation in children. This sample's TCRbeta library carried unique molecular identifier barcodes. MiXCR, run by TCRdb on the PCR reads, gives a single entry per CDR3 protein. The data hold 150,000 to 250,000 distinct CDR3 sequences, with about 14% observed a single time. The material sequenced was PBMCs from the stem cell graft donor, taken from the stem cell graft. The source is a human donor who donated a stem cell graft to a child with acute lymphoblastic leukemia.

This clonotype was observed many times. V usage is TRBV29-1 and J usage is TRBJ1-2; D is ambiguous. The CDR3 contains 13 residues. Deletions cut 6 bases from V and 2 bases from J, with 13 bases between. CDR1 and CDR2 from the germline V gene are SQVTM and ANQGSEA. CDR3 bases: TGCAGCGTCGCTCCAACTGAGAACTATGGCTACACCTTC. Encoded protein: CSVAPTENYGYTF.

This clonotype was counted many times. The rearrangement uses TRBV20-1 and TRBJ2-7; no definite D call. V gave up 5 bases and J gave up 2 bases, with 10 bases separating them. Germline V gene data show CDR1 as DFQATT and CDR2 as SNEGSKA (reference sequence). The CDR3 covers 12 residues. CDR3 coding DNA: TGCAGTGCTTCCCGGCCCCCCTACGAGCAGTACTTC. Protein product: CSASRPPYEQYF.

This clonotype was found many times. J is TRBJ2-7 and V is TRBV20-1, with 10 bases matching TRBD1. J was trimmed by 3 bases and V by 6 bases; bases with no gene match: 2. The CDR3 totals 12 residues. The V gene's germline CDR1 is DFQATT and CDR2 SNEGSKA (reference sequence). Here the CDR3 DNA reads TGCAGTGCGGGGGACAGGGGCTACGAGCAGTACTTC. It translates to CSAGDRGYEQYF.

The gene calls are TRBV20-1 and TRBJ2-5; 7 nucleotides agree with TRBD1. The V and J ends lost 2 bases and 2 bases, in that order; junction bases with no gene match: 5. Per germline, CDR1 DFQATT and CDR2 SNEGSKA (reference sequence). The CDR3 loop spans 14 amino acids. CDR3: CSARHRTGQETQYF. The CDR3 DNA reads TGCAGTGCTAGACACAGGACAGGTCAAGAGACCCAGTACTTC.

The genes are TRBV6-2 or TRBV6-3 and TRBJ2-2; TRBD2 aligns across 11 bases. The CDR3 covers 18 residues. Looked up from germline, CDR1 is MNHEY and CDR2 is SVGEGT. V lost 4 bases to trimming and J lost 4 bases; unmatched junction nucleotides: 11. This CDR3 is CASSSYLSGRARTGELFF. The DNA of the CDR3 is TGTGCCAGCAGTTCCTATCTTAGCGGGAGGGCCCGCACCGGGGAGCTGTTTTTT.

Many counts were recorded for this clonotype. The genes are TRBV20-1 and TRBJ2-7; 7 positions agree with TRBD2. This CDR3 is 15 amino acids long. Unmatched junction bases numbered 8, after V lost 3 bases and J lost 0 bases. Germline-derived CDR1 and CDR2 are DFQATT and SNEGSKA (reference sequence). The CDR3 DNA is TGCAGTGCTAGTGGGAGGGGCTATAGCTCCTACGAGCAGTACTTC. It specifies CSASGRGYSSYEQYF.

This clonotype occurred many times. The CDR3 region is CASCLAGIGDEQFF. The CDR3 nucleotides are TGTGCCAGCTGTCTAGCGGGAATTGGTGATGAGCAGTTCTTC. The chain has TRBV27 and TRBJ2-1, with TRBD2 matching over 9 bases. Germline CDR1 and CDR2: MNHEY and SMNVEV (reference sequence). V lost 8 bases to trimming and J lost 8 bases; unmatched junction nucleotides: 10. The CDR3 totals 14 residues.

At least ten counts were recorded for this clonotype. The rearrangement joins TRBV5-1 to TRBJ2-2; 7 bases line up with TRBD1. The CDR3 sequence is 15 residues long. Looked up from germline, CDR1 is SGHRS and CDR2 is YFSETQ. The J segment lost 2 bases and the V segment lost 4 bases, leaving 5 bases of the junction unmatched. The CDR3 is CASSPWTGNTGELFF. Written as DNA, the CDR3 is TGCGCCAGCAGCCCCTGGACAGGAAACACCGGGGAGCTGTTTTTT.

The chain recombines TRBV10-3 with TRBJ2-3, with TRBD1 as a possible D gene (5 bases). Germline V gene data show CDR1 as ENHRY and CDR2 as SYGVKD. The CDR3 is 15 residues long. Deletions cut 4 bases from V and 0 bases from J, with 11 bases between. Here the CDR3 reads CAISARGTSTDTQYF. In DNA, the CDR3 is TGTGCCATCAGTGCAAGGGGCACTAGCACAGATACGCAGTATTTT.

This clonotype was observed many times. The chain combines TRBV12-3 or TRBV12-4 with TRBJ1-1; TRBD1 matches 9 bases. The junction had 5 bases not matched to a gene; V was cut back by 6 bases and J by 3 bases. The length of the CDR3 is 14 residues. This CDR3 reads CASRNRGLDTEAFF. CDR3 bases: TGTGCCAGCAGGAACAGGGGGCTTGACACTGAAGCTTTCTTT.

This clonotype came up many times. The gene calls are TRBV12-3 or TRBV12-4 and TRBJ2-5; no firm D call. The CDR3 sequence is 18 residues long. V lost 6 bases, J lost 1 base, and 24 bases lay in between. The CDR3 region is CASSPALGPKVTQETQYF. The DNA for the CDR3 is TGTGCCAGCAGCCCGGCCCTAGGGCCTAAGGTCACCCAAGAGACCCAGTACTTC.

This clonotype appeared many times. The chain has TRBV19 and TRBJ2-1; D ambiguous. V shed 9 bases and J shed 4 bases, with 16 bases lying between them. The CDR3 totals 14 residues. CDR1 and CDR2 from the germline V gene are LNHDA and SQIVND (reference sequence). The CDR3 DNA is TGTGCCAGCAGTCACGAGATGGGGTACAATGAGCAGTTCTTC. This codes for CASSHEMGYNEQFF.

This clonotype has at least ten counts. The chain combines TRBV5-1 with TRBJ2-7, with TRBD2 matching 10 bases. Germline V gene data show CDR1 as SGHRS and CDR2 as YFSETQ. V shed 4 bases and J 0 bases; nucleotides not matched to a gene: 7. This CDR3 contains 16 residues. Here the CDR3 reads CASSLGLAESSYEQYF. CDR3 DNA: TGCGCCAGCAGCCTCGGACTAGCGGAGAGCTCCTACGAGCAGTACTTC.

V usage is TRBV6-1 and J usage is TRBJ2-1; D assignment may be TRBD1 or TRBD2 (5 bases each). Germline lookup yields CDR1 MNHNS and CDR2 SASEGT. The CDR3 loop spans 15 amino acids. Trimming shortened V by 4 bases and J by 5 bases, and 15 bases separated the two germline ends. The CDR3 is CASSAGPQPNNEQFF. The CDR3 nucleotides are TGTGCCAGCAGTGCGGGACCACAACCTAACAATGAGCAGTTCTTC.

In its sample, this clonotype was seen many times. This chain uses TRBV5-1 with TRBJ2-6; no clear D. The CDR3 covers 16 residues. Germline assignment: CDR1 SGHRS and CDR2 YFSETQ. Trimming removed 4 bases at V and 1 base at J, with 12 bases between. The CDR3 DNA is TGCGCCAGCAGCCCGGGTGGCCATTCTGGGGCCAACGTCCTGACTTTC. Its translation: CASSPGGHSGANVLTF.

This clonotype showed up many times. The V and J genes are TRBV11-1 and TRBJ2-2, with D possibly being TRBD1 (6 bases). This CDR3 comprises 15 residues. The germline V gene has CDR1 SGHAT and CDR2 FQDESV (reference sequence). V was shortened by 4 bases and J by 5 bases, with 14 bases between the two germline ends. CDR3 region: CASSYTDRITGELFF. The CDR3 DNA reads TGTGCCAGCAGCTACACAGACAGGATAACCGGGGAGCTGTTTTTT.

This clonotype was counted many times. This chain uses TRBV5-1 with TRBJ2-7; perhaps TRBD1 as D (6 bases). V lost 3 bases, J lost 0 bases, and 13 bases lay in between. The CDR3 has 15 amino acids. CDR1 and CDR2 from the germline V gene are SGHRS and YFSETQ. DNA of the CDR3: TGCGCCAGCAGCTACCTACAGGGAGACTCCTACGAGCAGTACTTC. Amino acids: CASSYLQGDSYEQYF.

The sample holds many counts of this clonotype. The chain joins TRBV7-9 to TRBJ1-2; D unclear. Germline V CDR1 and CDR2: SEHNR, FQNEAQ (reference sequence). The length of the CDR3 is 12 residues. The V gene lost 4 bases and the J gene lost 8 bases, with 11 bases spanning the gap. In nucleotides, the CDR3 is TGTGCCAGCAGCTCAACGGGATACGGCTACACCTTC. Its protein is CASSSTGYGYTF.

The rearrangement uses TRBV20-1 and TRBJ2-1; D may be TRBD1 (5 bases). This CDR3 contains 11 residues. V was shortened by 7 bases and J by 10 bases, with 14 bases between the two germline ends. Germline-derived CDR1 and CDR2 are DFQATT and SNEGSKA (reference sequence). CDR3 sequence reads: CSGDRKGEQFF. DNA for the CDR3: TGCAGTGGAGACAGAAAGGGCGAGCAGTTCTTC.

This clonotype was found many times. The chain is built from TRBV6-1 and TRBJ1-5, with a tentative D call TRBD1 (5 bases). Germline CDR1 MNHNS, CDR2 SASEGT. The CDR3 loop spans 13 amino acids. V was clipped by 7 bases and J by 9 bases, with 16 bases between them. CDR3 sequence: CASIAPGGGPQHF. The DNA of the CDR3 is TGTGCCAGCATCGCACCCGGCGGGGGGCCCCAGCATTTT.

Note on this clonotype: This may come from a read error, since a much larger clone is one base off. Without the conserved terminal phenylalanine or tryptophan, this CDR3 likely stems from a read error. This chain uses TRBV7-9 with TRBJ2-5; the D gene is possibly TRBD1 (6 bases). CDR3 size: 14 residues. CDR1 is SEHNR and CDR2 is FQNEAQ in the germline V gene (reference sequence). The V and J ends lost 5 bases and 4 bases respectively, with 14 bases between them. The CDR3 is CASSAPQGLETQYS. CDR3 DNA: TGTGCCAGCAGCGCCCCTCAGGGGCTAGAGACCCAGTACTCC.

This clonotype was seen ten or more times. V usage is TRBV12-3 or TRBV12-4 and J usage is TRBJ2-1, with D possibly matching TRBD2 (7 bases). CDR3 length: 16 residues. Trimming stripped 5 bases from V and 0 bases from J, with 14 bases between. DNA of the CDR3: TGTGCCAGCAGTCCGCGAGCGGGACACTCCTACAATGAGCAGTTCTTC. Its translation is CASSPRAGHSYNEQFF.

The genes are TRBV6-1 and TRBJ2-7, with 9 bases identical to TRBD1. Germline lookup yields CDR1 MNHNS and CDR2 SASEGT. This CDR3 region has 15 residues. Trimming at V came to 6 bases and at J to 1 base, leaving 7 bases not matched to a gene. The CDR3 DNA reads as TGTGCCAGCAGATTTTACAGGGGGCCATCCTACGAGCAGTACTTC. It specifies CASRFYRGPSYEQYF.

This clonotype was detected many times. The rearrangement links TRBV20-1 to TRBJ2-7; 11 bases are a match to TRBD2. This CDR3 has 15 residues. Per the germline V gene, CDR1 is DFQATT and CDR2 is SNEGSKA (reference sequence). With V trimmed by 5 bases and J by 2 bases, 8 bases remained unmatched. CDR3 bases: TGCAGTGCTTCAAAGACTAGCGGGATTCCCTACGAGCAGTACTTC. It codes for CSASKTSGIPYEQYF.

This clonotype has a handful of counts. The chain carries TRBV19 and TRBJ1-2; D is uncertain. V dropped 5 bases and J dropped 8 bases, with 15 bases sitting between them. CDR1 and CDR2 (germline): LNHDA, SQIVND (reference sequence). The CDR3 runs 13 residues. The CDR3 DNA sequence: TGTGCCAGTAGTCCAAGGACGAGGGAAGGCTACACCTTC. Translation: CASSPRTREGYTF.

The gene calls are TRBV20-1 and TRBJ2-1, with D possibly being TRBD2 (6 bases). The CDR3 is 16 amino acids. With 0 bases removed from V and 2 bases from J, the gap between germline ends came to 14 bases. The V gene's germline CDR1 is DFQATT and CDR2 SNEGSKA (reference sequence). CDR3 sequence: CSARDIKGLTYNEQFF. In nucleotides, the CDR3 is TGCAGTGCTAGAGATATCAAGGGACTGACCTACAATGAGCAGTTCTTC.

The chain is built from TRBV29-1 and TRBJ1-1, with D hard to call. V lost 4 bases and J lost 11, with 17 bases in between. Germline CDR1 is SQVTM and CDR2 is ANQGSEA. The CDR3 covers 12 residues. The CDR3 region is CSVVAVDQTAFF. Here the CDR3 DNA reads TGCAGCGTTGTGGCTGTCGACCAAACGGCTTTCTTT.

This chain uses TRBV6-5 with TRBJ2-3; 7 bases are a match to TRBD2. This CDR3 has 17 residues. Losses at the gene ends were 3 bases for V and 4 bases for J; bases not matched to a gene: 13. Germline V gene lookup returns CDR1 MNHEY and CDR2 SVGAGI. The CDR3 nucleotides are TGTGCCAGCAGTTATAGGGTGAGCGGGATCGTCGCAGATACGCAGTATTTT. It is translated as CASSYRVSGIVADTQYF.

The V and J genes are TRBV5-4 and TRBJ2-7; 11 nucleotides agree with TRBD2. The CDR3 totals 17 residues. The J segment lost 2 bases and the V segment lost 1 base, leaving 8 bases of the junction unmatched. Germline values: CDR1 SGHNT, CDR2 YYREEE (reference sequence). CDR3 nucleotides: TGTGCCAGCAGCTTGAGCAAACTAGCGGGAGAGCCCTACGAGCAGTACTTC. Its translation: CASSLSKLAGEPYEQYF.

This clonotype was seen at least ten times. The genes are TRBV5-1 and TRBJ2-1, with D tentatively TRBD2 (6 bases). CDR1 is SGHRS and CDR2 is YFSETQ in the germline V gene. V dropped 0 bases and J dropped 9 bases, with 19 bases sitting between them. The CDR3 is 16 residues long. CDR3 sequence reads: CASSLGLNYGEVEQFF. CDR3 DNA: TGCGCCAGCAGCTTGGGGCTGAATTACGGGGAGGTTGAGCAGTTCTTC.